This passage covers 2 T cell receptor beta chains from one sample sequenced in a study of sequential checkpoint blockade in melanoma (dated by TCRdb to the late 2010s). Libraries were prepared through the immunoSEQ multiplex PCR assay. The table was pulled from immuneACCESS by TCRdb, which kept in-frame rearrangements only. Such tables lose some clones; where checked, under half of the loss comes from unresolved V genes, and the rest has no known cause. The sample yields more than 9,500 clones; around two thirds were counted once. Jointly, the top ten make up about a fifth of the sample. The treatment or condition label on this specimen signifies: randomized to nivolumab then ipilimumab (arm A) or the reverse (arm B). The starting material was CD8+ T cells sorted from blood (inferred from file names), obtained from a patient given nivolumab and ipilimumab in sequence. The receptors come from a human donor with melanoma.

V gene TRBV9 combines with J gene TRBJ1-1, with D perhaps TRBD1 (5 bases). There are 16 residues in the CDR3. Germline lookup yields CDR1 SGDLS and CDR2 YYNGEE. Between the trimmed V and J ends, which lost 3 bases and 2 bases, there was a span of 17 bases. The CDR3 sequence is CASSGKDQGANTEAFF. The DNA of the CDR3 is TGTGCCAGCAGCGGTAAGGACCAGGGCGCAAACACTGAAGCTTTCTTT.

The genes are TRBV28 and TRBJ1-1, with 7 bases lining up with TRBD1. Germline V gene data show CDR1 as MDHEN and CDR2 as SYDVKM. CDR3 length equals 15 residues. Losses at the gene ends were 2 bases for V and 1 base for J; bases not matched to a gene: 4. Here the CDR3 reads CASSLSRTGNTEAFF. In nucleotides, the CDR3 is TGTGCCAGCAGTTTAAGCAGGACAGGGAACACTGAAGCTTTCTTT.